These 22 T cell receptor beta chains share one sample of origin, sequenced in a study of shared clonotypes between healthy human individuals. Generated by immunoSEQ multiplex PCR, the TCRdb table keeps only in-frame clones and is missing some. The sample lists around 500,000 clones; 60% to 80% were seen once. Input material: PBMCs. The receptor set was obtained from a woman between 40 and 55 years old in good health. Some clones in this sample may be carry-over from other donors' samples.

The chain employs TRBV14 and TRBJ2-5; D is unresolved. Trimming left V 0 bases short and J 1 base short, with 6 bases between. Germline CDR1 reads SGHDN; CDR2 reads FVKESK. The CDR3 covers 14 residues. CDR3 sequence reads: CASSQEWLQETQYF. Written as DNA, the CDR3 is TGTGCCAGCAGCCAAGAGTGGCTCCAAGAGACCCAGTACTTC.

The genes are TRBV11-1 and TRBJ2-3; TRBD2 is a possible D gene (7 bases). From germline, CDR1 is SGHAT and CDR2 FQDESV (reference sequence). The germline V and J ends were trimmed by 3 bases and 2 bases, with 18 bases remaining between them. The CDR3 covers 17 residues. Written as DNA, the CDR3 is TGTGCCAGCAGCTTGGGGGGGACCGGGGGCTACACAGATACGCAGTATTTT. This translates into CASSLGGTGGYTDTQYF.

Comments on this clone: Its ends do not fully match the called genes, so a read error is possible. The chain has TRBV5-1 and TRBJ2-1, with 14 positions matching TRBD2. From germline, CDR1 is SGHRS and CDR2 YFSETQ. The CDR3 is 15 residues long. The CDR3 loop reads CAGSQGLAGANEQFF. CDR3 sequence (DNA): TGCGCCGGCAGCCAGGGACTAGCGGGAGCCAATGAGCAGTTCTTC.

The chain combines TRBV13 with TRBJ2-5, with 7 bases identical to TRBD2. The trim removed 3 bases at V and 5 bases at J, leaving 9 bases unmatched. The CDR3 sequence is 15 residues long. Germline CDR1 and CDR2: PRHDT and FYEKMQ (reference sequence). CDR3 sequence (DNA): TGTGCCAGCAGCTTGCCTAGCGGAGCGGGGGAGACCCAGTACTTC. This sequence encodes CASSLPSGAGETQYF.

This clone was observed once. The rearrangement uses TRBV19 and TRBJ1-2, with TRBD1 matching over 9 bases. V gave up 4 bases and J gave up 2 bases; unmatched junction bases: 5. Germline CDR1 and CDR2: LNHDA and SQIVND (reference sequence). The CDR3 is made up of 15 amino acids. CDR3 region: CASSTTGGANYGYTF. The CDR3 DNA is TGTGCCAGTAGTACTACAGGGGGCGCCAACTATGGCTACACCTTC.

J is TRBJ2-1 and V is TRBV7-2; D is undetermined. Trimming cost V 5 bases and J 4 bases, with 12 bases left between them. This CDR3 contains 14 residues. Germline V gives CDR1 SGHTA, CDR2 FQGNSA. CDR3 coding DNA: TGTGCCAGCAGCCAGACACCTTTGTACAATGAGCAGTTCTTC. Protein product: CASSQTPLYNEQFF.

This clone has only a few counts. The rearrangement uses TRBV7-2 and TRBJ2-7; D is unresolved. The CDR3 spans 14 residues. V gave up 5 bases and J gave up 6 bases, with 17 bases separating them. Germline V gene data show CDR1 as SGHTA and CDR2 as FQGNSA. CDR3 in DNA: TGTGCCAGCAGCCCCCTGGCACCTGAAGCCGAGCAGTACTTC. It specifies CASSPLAPEAEQYF.

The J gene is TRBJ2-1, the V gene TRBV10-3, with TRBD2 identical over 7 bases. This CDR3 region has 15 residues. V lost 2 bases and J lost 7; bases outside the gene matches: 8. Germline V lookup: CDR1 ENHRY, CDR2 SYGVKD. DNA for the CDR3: TGTGCCATCAGTGAGGACTCCACCGGGGGGAATGAGCAGTTCTTC. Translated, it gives CAISEDSTGGNEQFF.

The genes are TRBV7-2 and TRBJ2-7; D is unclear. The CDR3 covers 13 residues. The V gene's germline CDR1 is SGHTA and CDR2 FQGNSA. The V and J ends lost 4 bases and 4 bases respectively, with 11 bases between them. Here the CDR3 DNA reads TGTGCCAGCAGCTACGGACCCTATTACGAGCAGTACTTC. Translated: CASSYGPYYEQYF.

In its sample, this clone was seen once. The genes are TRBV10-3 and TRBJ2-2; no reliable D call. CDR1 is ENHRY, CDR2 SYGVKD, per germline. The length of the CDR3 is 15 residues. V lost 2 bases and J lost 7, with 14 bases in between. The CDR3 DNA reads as TGTGCCATCAGTGAGCCAGGTCTAGGCAGCGGGGAGCTGTTTTTT. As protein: CAISEPGLGSGELFF.

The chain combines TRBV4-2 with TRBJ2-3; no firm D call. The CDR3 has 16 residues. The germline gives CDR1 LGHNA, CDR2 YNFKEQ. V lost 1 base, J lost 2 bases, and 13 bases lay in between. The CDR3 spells CASSQVMADPTDTQYF. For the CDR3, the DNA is TGTGCCAGCAGCCAAGTTATGGCGGACCCCACAGATACGCAGTATTTT.

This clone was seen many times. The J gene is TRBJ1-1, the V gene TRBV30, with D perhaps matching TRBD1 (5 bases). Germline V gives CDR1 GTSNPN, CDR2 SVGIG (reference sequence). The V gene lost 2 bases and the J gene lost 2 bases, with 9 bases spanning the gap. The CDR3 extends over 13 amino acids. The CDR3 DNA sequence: TGTGCCTGGAGTCCGGGACGTAACACTGAAGCTTTCTTT. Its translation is CAWSPGRNTEAFF.

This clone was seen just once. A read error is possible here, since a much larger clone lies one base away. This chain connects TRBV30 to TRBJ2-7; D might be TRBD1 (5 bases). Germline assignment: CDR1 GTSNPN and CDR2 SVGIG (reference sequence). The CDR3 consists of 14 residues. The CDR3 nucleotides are TGTGCCTGGAGTGAGGGGTCAACCACCTACGAGCGGTACTTC. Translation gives CAWSEGSTTYERYF.

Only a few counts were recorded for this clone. The CDR3 protein is CSVSDTEAFF. The CDR3 DNA follows: TGCAGCGTATCAGACACTGAAGCTTTCTTT. The gene calls are TRBV29-1 and TRBJ1-1; D gene uncertain. The germline gives CDR1 SQVTM, CDR2 ANQGSEA. Trimming shortened V by 6 bases and J by 3 bases, and 5 bases separated the two germline ends. The CDR3 is 10 residues long. Full variable domain (rest looked up from reference TRBV29-1 and TRBJ1-1): SAVISQKPSRDICQRGTSLTIQCQVDSQVTMMFWYRQQPGQSLTLIATANQGSEATYESGFVIDKFPISRPNLTFSTLTVSNMSPEDSSIYLCSVSDTEAFFGQGTRLTVV.

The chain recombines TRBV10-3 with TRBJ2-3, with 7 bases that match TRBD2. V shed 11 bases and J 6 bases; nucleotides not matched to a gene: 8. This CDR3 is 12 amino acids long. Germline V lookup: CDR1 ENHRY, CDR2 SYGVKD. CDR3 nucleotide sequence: TGTGCCGCAGCGGGAAATCTGGATACGCAGTATTTT. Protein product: CAAAGNLDTQYF.

The CDR3 loop reads CAWNSALGQPQHF. CDR3 nucleotide sequence: TGTGCCTGGAACTCAGCCTTAGGTCAGCCCCAGCATTTT. The rearrangement uses TRBV30 and TRBJ1-5; D is unclear. The germline V gene encodes CDR1 GTSNPN and CDR2 SVGIG (reference sequence). This CDR3 has 13 residues. V was shortened by 4 bases and J by 6 bases, with 13 bases between the two germline ends.

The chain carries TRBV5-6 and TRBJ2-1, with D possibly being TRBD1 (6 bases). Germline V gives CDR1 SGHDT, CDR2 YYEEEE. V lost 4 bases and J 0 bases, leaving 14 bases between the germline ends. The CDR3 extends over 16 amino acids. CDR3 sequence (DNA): TGTGCCAGCAGCAGAACAGGGAGCAGCTCCTACAATGAGCAGTTCTTC. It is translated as CASSRTGSSSYNEQFF.

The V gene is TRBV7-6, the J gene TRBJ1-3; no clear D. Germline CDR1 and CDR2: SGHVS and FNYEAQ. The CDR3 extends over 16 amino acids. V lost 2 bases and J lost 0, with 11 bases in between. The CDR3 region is CASSLLTPLSGNTIYF. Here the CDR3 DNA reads TGTGCCAGCAGCTTACTAACTCCCCTCTCTGGAAACACCATATATTTT.

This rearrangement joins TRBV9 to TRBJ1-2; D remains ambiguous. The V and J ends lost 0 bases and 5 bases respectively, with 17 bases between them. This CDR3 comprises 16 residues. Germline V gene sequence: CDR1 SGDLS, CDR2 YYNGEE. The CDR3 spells CASSVGASAPLYGYTF. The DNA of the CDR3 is TGTGCCAGCAGCGTAGGGGCATCGGCGCCGCTTTATGGCTACACCTTC.

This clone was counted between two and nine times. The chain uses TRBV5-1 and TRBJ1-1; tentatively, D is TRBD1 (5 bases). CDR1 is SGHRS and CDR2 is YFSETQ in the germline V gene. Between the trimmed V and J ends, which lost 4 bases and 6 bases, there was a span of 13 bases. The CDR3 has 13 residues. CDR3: CASSGQGGAEAFF. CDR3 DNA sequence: TGCGCCAGCAGCGGTCAGGGTGGGGCTGAAGCTTTCTTT.

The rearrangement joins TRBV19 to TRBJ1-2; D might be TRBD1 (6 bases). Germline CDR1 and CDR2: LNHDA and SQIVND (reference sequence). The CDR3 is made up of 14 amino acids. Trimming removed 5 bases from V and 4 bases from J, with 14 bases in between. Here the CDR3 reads CASSFMTGTYGYTF. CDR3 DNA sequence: TGTGCCAGTAGTTTTATGACAGGAACCTATGGCTACACCTTC.

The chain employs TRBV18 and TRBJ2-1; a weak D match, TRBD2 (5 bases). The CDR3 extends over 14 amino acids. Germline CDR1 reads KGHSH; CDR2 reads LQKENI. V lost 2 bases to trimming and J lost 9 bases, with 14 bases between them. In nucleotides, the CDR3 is TGTGCCAGCTCACCAATAGCGAGCGCCGGTGAGCAGTTCTTC. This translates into CASSPIASAGEQFF. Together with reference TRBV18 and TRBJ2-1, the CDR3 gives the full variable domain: NAGVMQNPRHLVRRRGQEARLRCSPMKGHSHVYWYRQLPEEGLKFMVYLQKENIIDESGMPKERFSAEFPKEGPSILRIQQVVRGDSAAYFCASSPIASAGEQFFGPGTRLTVL.